These 28 T cell receptor beta chains were all obtained from the same sample, sequenced in a study of beta chain features in type 1 diabetes. The entirety of the isolated RNA underwent reverse transcription, so expressed TCRB transcripts were sequenced. Libraries were prepared by immunoSEQ multiplex PCR; TCRdb keeps only in-frame clonotypes and omits some of them. The sample lists about 930,000 clones, roughly a sixth seen once, with 0.023% in the top ten. The sample taken for sequencing was naive CD4+ T cells from blood. Receptors originate from a woman under 30 in good health.

The V gene is TRBV6-5, the J gene TRBJ2-7, with 10 positions matching TRBD2. The germline gives CDR1 MNHEY, CDR2 SVGAGI. CDR3 size: 14 residues. Trimming took 2 bases from V and 5 from J; bases not matched to a gene: 3. CDR3 amino acids: CASSYRLAGDEQYF. In DNA, the CDR3 is TGTGCCAGCAGTTACCGTCTAGCGGGAGACGAGCAGTACTTC.

V usage is TRBV5-6 and J usage is TRBJ2-2; weak D call: TRBD1 (5 bases). The CDR3 length is 17 residues. CDR1 is SGHDT, CDR2 YYEEEE, per germline. V dropped 2 bases and J dropped 0 bases, with 14 bases sitting between them. Written as DNA, the CDR3 is TGTGCCAGCAGCTTAGGGGCCTGGACAACGAACACCGGGGAGCTGTTTTTT. It encodes CASSLGAWTTNTGELFF. The full variable domain, completed using reference TRBV5-6 and TRBJ2-2, is DAGVTQSPTHLIKTRGQQVTLRCSPKSGHDTVSWYQQALGQGPQFIFQYYEEEERQRGNFPDRFSGHQFPNYSSELNVNALLLGDSALYLCASSLGAWTTNTGELFFGEGSRLTVL.

This chain joins TRBV6-6 and TRBJ2-7; 12 bases fit TRBD2. Germline loops: CDR1 MNHNY, CDR2 SVGAGI (reference sequence). V shed 4 bases and J 3 bases; nucleotides not matched to a gene: 1. This CDR3 region has 14 residues. The CDR3, as DNA: TGTGCCAGCAGTTGGACTAGCGGGAACTACGAGCAGTACTTC. It translates to CASSWTSGNYEQYF.

Only a few counts were recorded for this clone. The chain is built from TRBV13 and TRBJ1-2; TRBD1 matches at 8 bases. The germline gives CDR1 PRHDT, CDR2 FYEKMQ (reference sequence). CDR3 size: 13 residues. The trim removed 4 bases at V and 4 bases at J, leaving 2 bases unmatched. The CDR3 spells CASSSGGGYGYTF. The CDR3 nucleotides read TGTGCCAGCAGCTCAGGGGGCGGCTATGGCTACACCTTC.

The chain joins TRBV14 to TRBJ2-4; perhaps TRBD2 as D (5 bases). The CDR3 has 12 amino acids. CDR1 is SGHDN, CDR2 FVKESK, per germline. V was trimmed by 4 bases and J by 8 bases, leaving 9 bases between them. The CDR3 is CASSRRRDIQYF. For the CDR3, the DNA is TGTGCCAGCAGCCGCCGGCGGGACATTCAGTACTTC.

This clone has only a few counts. V is TRBV7-8 and J is TRBJ1-5, with D uncertain. Per germline, CDR1 SGHVS and CDR2 FQNEAQ. This CDR3 is 15 amino acids long. Trimming removed 1 base from V and 0 bases from J, with 7 bases in between. In DNA, the CDR3 is TGTGCCAGCAGCTTAGGGGATGATAGCAATCAGCCCCAGCATTTT. Amino acids: CASSLGDDSNQPQHF.

The chain has TRBV7-2 and TRBJ2-5; D is ambiguous. Germline V gene data show CDR1 as SGHTA and CDR2 as FQGNSA. Trimming left V 5 bases short and J 7 bases short, with 14 bases between. The CDR3 consists of 13 residues. The CDR3 nucleotides are TGTGCCAGCAGCATTCAGATGTTGGGGACCCAGTACTTC. This encodes CASSIQMLGTQYF.

CDR3 protein: CAIRQAGTDTQYF. DNA of the CDR3: TGTGCCATCAGGCAAGCGGGCACAGATACGCAGTATTTT. This chain joins TRBV10-3 and TRBJ2-3, with D possibly being TRBD2 (5 bases). Germline V gene sequence: CDR1 ENHRY, CDR2 SYGVKD. The CDR3 runs 13 residues. V dropped 6 bases and J dropped 1 base, with 8 bases sitting between them.

The chain recombines TRBV5-4 with TRBJ1-5; TRBD1 might be the D (6 bases). The V gene's germline CDR1 is SGHNT and CDR2 YYREEE (reference sequence). The CDR3 covers 16 residues. With 4 bases removed from V and 6 bases from J, the gap between germline ends came to 20 bases. The CDR3 DNA reads as TGTGCCAGCAGCCAAGATACACGGGGGCGCCTTCAGCCCCAGCATTTT. As protein: CASSQDTRGRLQPQHF. Filled out from reference TRBV5-4 and TRBJ1-5, the complete variable domain reads ETGVTQSPTHLIKTRGQQVTLRCSSQSGHNTVSWYQQALGQGPQFIFQYYREEENGRGNFPPRFSGLQFPNYSSELNVNALELDDSALYLCASSQDTRGRLQPQHFGDGTRLSIL.

The chain has TRBV13 and TRBJ2-7; the D gene is possibly TRBD1 (5 bases). Germline CDR1 PRHDT, CDR2 FYEKMQ (reference sequence). V was pared by 3 bases and J by 0 bases, with 12 bases between. The CDR3 has 15 residues. For the CDR3, the DNA is TGTGCCAGCAGCTTCAGGGTTACAGCCTCCTACGAGCAGTACTTC. The encoded protein is CASSFRVTASYEQYF.

The chain links TRBV4-3 to TRBJ2-7; D is perhaps TRBD2 (6 bases). Trimming cost V 0 bases and J 6 bases, with 12 bases left between them. Germline V gene sequence: CDR1 LGHNA, CDR2 YSLEER. There are 14 residues in the CDR3. The CDR3 DNA reads TGCGCCAGCAGCCAAGACAGAGGAGGGATCGAGCAGTACTTC. Its protein is CASSQDRGGIEQYF.

The chain combines TRBV9 with TRBJ1-1; maybe TRBD1 (5 bases). There are 15 residues in the CDR3. Germline CDR1 and CDR2: SGDLS and YYNGEE. Trimming took 0 bases from V and 5 from J, leaving 14 bases between them. Here the CDR3 DNA reads TGTGCCAGCAGCGTAGTTGGGGGGAGTGGGACTGAAGCTTTCTTT. It specifies CASSVVGGSGTEAFF.

The V gene is TRBV2, the J gene TRBJ2-7; 8 bases are shared with TRBD1. This CDR3 comprises 15 residues. Trimming at V came to 4 bases and at J to 4 bases, leaving 9 bases not matched to a gene. Germline-derived CDR1 and CDR2 are SNHLY and FYNNEI. The CDR3 loop reads CASSGPARGQYEQYF. The CDR3 DNA is TGTGCCAGCAGTGGCCCCGCCAGGGGGCAATACGAGCAGTACTTC.

The DNA for the CDR3 is TGTGCCAGCTCACCACCGGGAAAGCGGGACAATGAGCAGTTCTTC. This codes for CASSPPGKRDNEQFF. The J gene is TRBJ2-1, the V gene TRBV18; TRBD2 is a possible D gene (6 bases). Trimming pared 0 bases from V and 5 bases from J, leaving 11 bases between. The CDR3 runs to 15 residues. Germline CDR1 is KGHSH and CDR2 is LQKENI.

This clone was counted only a few times. The chain uses TRBV21-1 and TRBJ2-5; whether TRBD2, the table's D call, matches the DNA was not checked. TRBV21-1 corresponds to a pseudogene. This CDR3 region has 14 residues. For the CDR3, the DNA is TGTGCCAGCAAGACTGCATCAAACCCGAAGACCCAGTACTTC. Its protein product is CASKTASNPKTQYF.

In nucleotides, the CDR3 is TGTGCCAGTAGTACGGCCCTTTTCGGGGAGCTGTTTTTT. Its translation: CASSTALFGELFF. The chain joins TRBV19 to TRBJ2-2, with D hard to call. The CDR3 runs to 13 residues. V gave up 4 bases and J gave up 7 bases, with 10 bases separating them. Per germline, CDR1 LNHDA and CDR2 SQIVND (reference sequence).

This chain connects TRBV2 to TRBJ2-1; 13 bases are shared with TRBD2. V dropped 3 bases and J dropped 9; count of bases not matched to a gene: 5. Germline V lookup: CDR1 SNHLY, CDR2 FYNNEI. The CDR3 has 15 residues. The DNA for the CDR3 is TGTGCCAGCAGTGAGAGGACTAGCGGGAGAGGTGAGCAGTTCTTC. Amino acid sequence: CASSERTSGRGEQFF.

This clone was seen only a few times. V gene TRBV28 combines with J gene TRBJ2-7; D remains unclear. This CDR3 is built from 14 residues. The V gene's germline CDR1 is MDHEN and CDR2 SYDVKM. V was cut by 8 bases and J by 2 bases, with 16 bases left in between. CDR3 sequence (DNA): TGTGCCAGCTTCGGGCTCTTGAACCCCTACGAGCAGTACTTC. Residues: CASFGLLNPYEQYF.

The genes are TRBV7-9 and TRBJ2-3; D may be TRBD1 (6 bases). The CDR3 is 12 residues long. The germline V and J ends were trimmed by 3 bases and 7 bases, with 8 bases remaining between them. Germline CDR1 reads SEHNR; CDR2 reads FQNEAQ (reference sequence). CDR3 coding DNA: TGTGCCAGCAGCTTGGGGGCGTATACGCAGTATTTT. Its translation: CASSLGAYTQYF. The whole variable domain, filled in from reference TRBV7-9 and TRBJ2-3, reads DTGVSQNPRHKITKRGQNVTFRCDPISEHNRLYWYRQTLGQGPEFLTYFQNEAQLEKSRLLSDRFSAERPKGSFSTLEIQRTEQGDSAMYLCASSLGAYTQYFGPGTRLTVL.

The chain links TRBV4-2 to TRBJ1-1, with no clear D. Trimming removed 4 bases at V and 3 bases at J, with 18 bases between. This CDR3 comprises 16 residues. Per the germline V gene, CDR1 is LGHNA and CDR2 is YNFKEQ. CDR3 in amino acids: CASSPLAAAYYTEAFF. CDR3 in DNA: TGTGCCAGCAGCCCCCTGGCTGCAGCTTATTACACTGAAGCTTTCTTT.

The chain employs TRBV29-1 and TRBJ1-1; D perhaps matches TRBD1 (6 bases). Trimming took off 6 bases at V and 7 bases at J, with 15 bases between the two ends. This CDR3 has 12 amino acids. Per germline, CDR1 SQVTM and CDR2 ANQGSEA. CDR3 nucleotide sequence: TGCAGCGTCGCGGGGGACAAGGATGAAGCTTTCTTT. Its protein is CSVAGDKDEAFF. Looking up the rest from reference TRBV29-1 and TRBJ1-1 gives the full variable domain: SAVISQKPSRDICQRGTSLTIQCQVDSQVTMMFWYRQQPGQSLTLIATANQGSEATYESGFVIDKFPISRPNLTFSTLTVSNMSPEDSSIYLCSVAGDKDEAFFGQGTRLTVV.

The chain employs TRBV4-1 and TRBJ1-5; a possible D gene is TRBD1 (5 bases). There are 14 residues in the CDR3. Germline V gene sequence: CDR1 MGHRA, CDR2 YSYEKL. The V end was cut by 4 bases, the J end by 2 bases, with 9 bases between. CDR3 nucleotides: TGCGCCAGCAGCCTGGGGGGGGGCAATCAGCCCCAGCATTTT. This sequence encodes CASSLGGGNQPQHF.

This chain links TRBV9 with TRBJ2-2, with D perhaps TRBD2 (5 bases). Between the trimmed V and J ends, which lost 0 bases and 4 bases, there was a span of 10 bases. The CDR3 has 15 residues. Germline V gene sequence: CDR1 SGDLS, CDR2 YYNGEE. CDR3 residues: CASSVATGFTGELFF. The CDR3 DNA reads TGTGCCAGCAGCGTAGCTACGGGATTCACCGGGGAGCTGTTTTTT.

J is TRBJ2-1 and V is TRBV7-8; TRBD1 aligns across 7 bases. The V and J ends lost 2 bases and 2 bases, in that order; junction bases with no gene match: 0. The CDR3 length is 14 residues. Germline CDR1 and CDR2: SGHVS and FQNEAQ. CDR3 amino acids: CASSLQGAYNEQFF. CDR3 nucleotide sequence: TGTGCCAGCAGCTTACAGGGGGCCTACAATGAGCAGTTCTTC.

This chain joins TRBV11-2 and TRBJ2-5, with TRBD1 matching over 9 bases. Judging by the DNA end, TRBJ2-7 fits better; the J call may be wrong. The CDR3 is made up of 13 amino acids. The germline V gene has CDR1 SGHAT and CDR2 FQNNGV. CDR3 amino acids: CASRLTGGGEQYF. Here the CDR3 DNA reads TGTGCCAGCAGGCTAACAGGGGGCGGCGAGCAGTACTTC.

This chain links TRBV4-2 with TRBJ2-5, with 8 bases that match TRBD1. Germline values: CDR1 LGHNA, CDR2 YNFKEQ. V trimming: 5 bases; J trimming: 3 bases; junction bases outside the gene matches: 8. This CDR3 is 15 amino acids long. The CDR3 loop reads CASSATGQDEETQYF. The CDR3 region has the DNA TGTGCCAGCAGCGCCACGGGACAGGATGAAGAGACCCAGTACTTC.

CDR3 residues: CASSLHGRAYEQYF. The CDR3 region has the DNA TGTGCCAGCAGCTTGCATGGGAGGGCCTACGAGCAGTACTTC. The chain carries TRBV7-6 and TRBJ2-7, with 7 bases fitting TRBD2. The V gene end was trimmed by 3 bases and the J gene end by 2 bases; junction bases not matched to a gene: 4. The CDR3 runs 14 residues. Germline loops: CDR1 SGHVS, CDR2 FNYEAQ.

A few counts support this clone. The rearrangement joins TRBV21-1 to TRBJ1-1; TRBD1, as called in the table, went unchecked against the DNA. TRBV21-1 is shown as a pseudogene. The CDR3 sequence is 17 residues long. CDR3: CASTTTLQLGTGDEAFF. In nucleotides, the CDR3 is TGTGCCAGCACCACAACCCTTCAACTAGGGACAGGGGATGAAGCTTTCTTT.